Presented here are 2 T cell receptor beta chains from one specimen sequenced in a study of Ad26.COV2.S vaccination and SARS-CoV-2 variants. Indicated treatment: over 15 received Ad26.COV2.S at low or high dose, single or two shots; roughly 5 received placebo; per-sample allocation not given. Sampling was performed 63 days after the first vaccine or placebo injection. Sequenced by immunoSEQ multiplex PCR; TCRdb stores in-frame clones only, minus some. This table has roughly 400,000 clones, about 90% appearing once. Material: peripheral blood, obtained in a trial of Ad26.COV2.S vaccine versus placebo. The receptors were sampled from a person aged 18 to 65 who received the Ad26.COV2.S COVID-19 vaccine or a placebo.

The chain joins TRBV6-5 to TRBJ1-4; D gene uncertain. Germline V gene sequence: CDR1 MNHEY, CDR2 SVGAGI. The CDR3 has 15 amino acids. V lost 0 bases, J lost 5 bases, and 10 bases lay in between. For the CDR3, the DNA is TGTGCCAGCAGTTACTCGCGTCAGGTGAATGAAAAACTGTTTTTT. This gives the protein CASSYSRQVNEKLFF.

The chain couples TRBV21-1 to TRBJ2-3; TRBD1, the D gene given by the table, was not confirmed from the DNA. TRBV21-1 is recorded as a pseudogene. This CDR3 has 16 residues. The chain's CDR3 is CASSKEKGTDTDTQYF. CDR3 DNA: TGTGCCAGCAGCAAAGAAAAGGGGACAGACACAGATACGCAGTATTTT.